These 23 T cell receptor beta chains were all obtained from the same sample, sequenced in a study of T cell responses to AZD1222 COVID-19 vaccine. Profiled with immunoSEQ multiplex PCR; TCRdb holds only in-frame clones, not every one. This sample carries 100,000 to 150,000 clones, around 90% of them seen once, and the ten largest clones take under 7%. The sample consisted of peripheral blood, taken on day 0 of AZD1222 vaccination. The receptors were sampled from an adult in good health.

The chain combines TRBV3-1 (or the pseudogene TRBV3-2) with TRBJ2-7, with TRBD1 identical over 7 bases. With V trimmed by 6 bases and J by 5 bases, 7 bases remained unmatched. The germline CDR1 and CDR2 sequences are LGHDT and YNNKEL (reference sequence). The CDR3 runs 13 residues. CDR3 amino acids: CASRVQGMDEQYF. CDR3 DNA: TGTGCCAGCAGGGTACAGGGGATGGACGAGCAGTACTTC.

This CDR3 reads CASSQERSRSYNEQFF. The CDR3 DNA sequence: TGCGCCAGCAGCCAAGAGAGGAGTCGCTCCTACAATGAGCAGTTCTTC. The chain combines TRBV4-3 with TRBJ2-1; D uncertain. The germline V and J ends were trimmed by 0 bases and 0 bases, with 9 bases remaining between them. Germline V lookup: CDR1 LGHNA, CDR2 YSLEER. This CDR3 spans 16 amino acids.

This sequence joins TRBV28 and TRBJ1-6; perhaps TRBD1 as D (5 bases). The CDR3 has 16 amino acids. Germline values: CDR1 MDHEN, CDR2 SYDVKM. Trimming removed 6 bases at V and 4 bases at J, with 16 bases between. CDR3 sequence (DNA): TGTGCCAGCAGGACCTTAGATACAGGATATAATTCACCCCTCCACTTT. Its protein product is CASRTLDTGYNSPLHF.

This clone was detected once. The chain joins TRBV6-5 to TRBJ1-3; no reliable D call. The length of the CDR3 is 15 residues. The germline V gene has CDR1 MNHEY and CDR2 SVGAGI. V was shortened by 6 bases and J by 0 bases, with 12 bases between the two germline ends. CDR3 region: CASSPGPLSGNTIYF. The DNA for the CDR3 is TGTGCCAGCAGCCCCGGACCGCTCTCTGGAAACACCATATATTTT.

This rearrangement joins TRBV7-2 to TRBJ1-6; D gene unclear. V was shortened by 3 bases and J by 14 bases, with 8 bases between the two germline ends. In germline, CDR1 is SGHTA, CDR2 FQGNSA. The CDR3 is made up of 11 amino acids. The CDR3 spells CASSLGQALHF. In DNA form, the CDR3 reads TGTGCCAGCAGCTTGGGTCAGGCCCTCCACTTT.

This chain's CDR3 is CAWSVGGGGTDTQYF. The CDR3, as DNA: TGTGCCTGGAGTGTGGGAGGGGGGGGCACAGATACGCAGTATTTT. V is TRBV30 and J is TRBJ2-3; D may be TRBD2 (7 bases). V lost 0 bases and J 1 base, leaving 11 bases between the germline ends. In germline, CDR1 is GTSNPN, CDR2 SVGIG (reference sequence). The CDR3 sequence is 15 residues long.

The CDR3 is CAWSVAGRQPQHF. DNA for the CDR3: TGTGCCTGGAGTGTAGCAGGGAGGCAGCCCCAGCATTTT. This sequence joins TRBV30 and TRBJ1-5; a possible D gene is TRBD1 (5 bases). Trimming stripped 0 bases from V and 7 bases from J, with 10 bases between. Germline CDR1 GTSNPN, CDR2 SVGIG (reference sequence). CDR3 length equals 13 residues.

The chain uses TRBV28 and TRBJ2-7; possible D gene TRBD1, 7 bases. The V gene's germline CDR1 is MDHEN and CDR2 SYDVKM. The CDR3 is 15 residues long. V lost 8 bases and J lost 4, with 21 bases in between. The CDR3 sequence: CASSQGRRGRYEQYF. The CDR3 nucleotides read TGTGCCAGCTCCCAGGGACGGAGGGGGCGGTACGAGCAGTACTTC.

The chain joins TRBV7-2 to TRBJ1-2, with a possible D match to TRBD1 (5 bases). The CDR3 has 14 amino acids. The V end lost 1 base, the J end lost 5 bases, and 11 bases lay between the germline ends. Germline V gene lookup returns CDR1 SGHTA and CDR2 FQGNSA. The CDR3 here is CASSLGWGTYGYTF. CDR3 in DNA: TGTGCCAGCAGCTTAGGGTGGGGGACTTATGGCTACACCTTC.

This chain links TRBV5-1 with TRBJ2-7, with TRBD1 identical over 12 bases. After removal of 3 bases from V and 5 bases from J, the junction contained 6 bases not matched to a gene. The CDR3 extends over 15 amino acids. Germline V lookup: CDR1 SGHRS, CDR2 YFSETQ. In DNA, the CDR3 is TGCGCCAGCAGCTCTTCCGGGACAGGGGGCCACGAGCAGTACTTC. It specifies CASSSSGTGGHEQYF.

The V and J genes are TRBV5-1 and TRBJ2-7; D remains unclear. V was shortened by 2 bases and J by 1 base, with 7 bases between the two germline ends. The CDR3 totals 13 residues. Germline CDR1 SGHRS, CDR2 YFSETQ. CDR3 sequence (DNA): TGCGCCAGCAGCTTCTGGGGTTCCTACGAGCAGTACTTC. This gives the protein CASSFWGSYEQYF.

The chain recombines TRBV28 with TRBJ1-1; D is undetermined. The length of the CDR3 is 12 residues. V lost 2 bases and J lost 1, with 2 bases in between. CDR1 is MDHEN, CDR2 SYDVKM, per germline. The CDR3 protein is CASSLTNTEAFF. As DNA, the CDR3 is TGTGCCAGCAGTTTAACGAACACTGAAGCTTTCTTT.

J is TRBJ2-2 and V is TRBV5-1, with 12 bases that match TRBD2. The germline gives CDR1 SGHRS, CDR2 YFSETQ. J was trimmed by 4 bases and V by 0 bases; bases with no gene match: 16. This CDR3 has 21 residues. Here the CDR3 DNA reads TGCGCCAGCAGCTTGGACCTAGCGGGAGGGCCGCGTTCTTGGAGCACCGGGGAGCTGTTTTTT. Translation: CASSLDLAGGPRSWSTGELFF.

The chain combines TRBV11-3 with TRBJ2-2; maybe TRBD1 (5 bases). The CDR3 extends over 15 amino acids. V gave up 5 bases and J gave up 4 bases, with 14 bases separating them. Germline lookup yields CDR1 SGHNT and CDR2 YENEEA. DNA of the CDR3: TGTGCCAGCAGCCCGGTCCAGGGCGCCACCGGGGAGCTGTTTTTT. This gives the protein CASSPVQGATGELFF.

The chain carries TRBV6-2 or TRBV6-3 and TRBJ1-1; 9 nucleotides agree with TRBD1. The CDR3 contains 14 residues. Germline V gene data show CDR1 as MNHEY and CDR2 as SVGEGT. Trimming at V came to 5 bases and at J to 7 bases, leaving 8 bases not matched to a gene. CDR3 nucleotide sequence: TGTGCCAGCAGTCAGAACAGGGGGCCCGGTGAAGCTTTCTTT. Amino acid sequence: CASSQNRGPGEAFF.

The chain links TRBV20-1 to TRBJ2-7; 8 nucleotides agree with TRBD2. Germline V gene lookup returns CDR1 DFQATT and CDR2 SNEGSKA (reference sequence). V lost 6 bases, J lost 5 bases, and 9 bases stayed unmatched. The CDR3 contains 13 residues. The CDR3 sequence is CSASRGGRDEQYF. The CDR3 region has the DNA TGCAGTGCCAGTCGGGGGGGGCGAGACGAGCAGTACTTC.

V gene TRBV4-1 combines with J gene TRBJ2-5, with 7 bases identical to TRBD1. Germline CDR1 MGHRA, CDR2 YSYEKL. The CDR3 is 14 amino acids. J gave up 5 bases and V 2 bases, and 5 bases lay outside the gene matches. The CDR3 sequence: CASSQPDRVETQYF. CDR3 bases: TGCGCCAGCAGCCAACCTGACAGGGTGGAGACCCAGTACTTC.

This clone was detected only once. The chain carries TRBV15 and TRBJ2-7; tentative D call: TRBD2 (5 bases). The CDR3 loop spans 14 amino acids. The V gene lost 0 bases and the J gene lost 5 bases, with 11 bases spanning the gap. The germline gives CDR1 LNHNV, CDR2 YYDKDF (reference sequence). The DNA for the CDR3 is TGTGCCACCAGCAGAGATCAGGCGGGCCACGAGCAGTACTTC. Translating it yields CATSRDQAGHEQYF.

This clone was seen only once. The J gene is TRBJ2-1, the V gene TRBV5-1; 9 bases map to TRBD1. V was clipped by 3 bases and J by 8 bases; unmatched bases: 12. The germline V gene encodes CDR1 SGHRS and CDR2 YFSETQ. The CDR3 loop spans 16 amino acids. CDR3 DNA sequence: TGCGCCAGCAGCTCCAAAGGGACAGGGCTTTGGGATGAGCAGTTCTTC. It is translated as CASSSKGTGLWDEQFF. Filled out from reference TRBV5-1 and TRBJ2-1, the complete variable domain reads KAGVTQTPRYLIKTRGQQVTLSCSPISGHRSVSWYQQTPGQGLQFLFEYFSETQRNKGNFPGRFSGRQFSNSRSEMNVSTLELGDSALYLCASSSKGTGLWDEQFFGPGTRLTVL.

This clone was counted a single time. V and J are TRBV6-1 and TRBJ1-2, with 7 bases matching TRBD1. CDR3 length: 14 residues. V shed 3 bases, J shed 8 bases, and the junction held 9 bases outside the gene matches. CDR1 is MNHNS, CDR2 SASEGT, per germline. The CDR3 sequence is CASSDLSRGIGYTF. Here the CDR3 DNA reads TGTGCCAGCAGTGATTTATCCAGGGGGATCGGCTACACCTTC.

This clone came up a few times. V and J are TRBV7-2 and TRBJ2-1; no clear D. Per germline, CDR1 SGHTA and CDR2 FQGNSA. The CDR3 consists of 13 residues. With 1 base removed from V and 5 bases from J, the gap between germline ends came to 6 bases. The CDR3 DNA sequence: TGTGCCAGCAGCTTAGGCAGGAACAATGAGCAGTTCTTC. It specifies CASSLGRNNEQFF.

The chain uses TRBV15 and TRBJ2-2; D remains unclear. Trimming took 0 bases from V and 7 from J, leaving 12 bases between them. There are 15 residues in the CDR3. In germline, CDR1 is LNHNV, CDR2 YYDKDF (reference sequence). The CDR3 DNA follows: TGTGCCACCAGCAGAGAGTCGCAAGGGTTCGGGGAGCTGTTTTTT. It encodes CATSRESQGFGELFF.

The rearrangement links TRBV6-4 to TRBJ2-1, with D perhaps TRBD2 (5 bases). CDR3 length equals 13 residues. V lost 2 bases to trimming and J lost 3 bases, with 5 bases between them. The V gene's germline CDR1 is MRHNA and CDR2 SNTAGT. CDR3 amino acids: CASSDGSYNEQFF. The CDR3 nucleotides are TGTGCCAGCAGTGACGGGAGCTACAATGAGCAGTTCTTC.